This TCR beta chain emerged from a study of T cell responses to AZD1222 COVID-19 vaccine. Findings of the study overall: Spike regions recognized by vaccine-associated CD4 TCRs spanned the protein, led by 160-218 and 743-854. Two AZD1222 administrations were followed by greater Spike-specific TCR breadth and depth. Baseline antibody screening turned up just six seropositive AZD1222 recipients.

Some clones are missing from TCRdb's copy, which holds only in-frame ones; the method was immunoSEQ multiplex PCR. Found here are about 72,000 clones, about nine tenths of them singletons; the top ten hold around 24%. Turning to this clone: Its antigen is not identified. Other DNA sequences in this sample translate to the same CDR3.

This TCR was sampled from an adult in good health. The input for sequencing was peripheral blood, taken on day 0 of AZD1222 vaccination.

The CDR3 DNA sequence: TGCAGTGCTAGGGCTGGAAACACCATATATTTT. Translated: CSARAGNTIYF. The J gene is TRBJ1-3, the V gene TRBV20-1; D remains unclear. The germline gives CDR1 DFQATT, CDR2 SNEGSKA (reference sequence). Deletions cut 3 bases from V and 2 bases from J, with 2 bases between. The CDR3 has 11 residues.